This entry is about one T cell receptor (beta chain). Some clones are missing from TCRdb's copy, which holds only in-frame ones; the method was immunoSEQ multiplex PCR. The sample yields roughly 100,000 clones, approximately 84% seen once. These data originate in a study of blood T cell repertoires in COVID-19. This CDR3 region has 13 residues. Trimming took 8 bases from V and 8 from J, leaving 15 bases between them. The V gene's germline CDR1 is MNHEY and CDR2 SVGAGI. This sequence originates from a man between 65 and 85 years old with acute or convalescent COVID-19. Sample: peripheral blood. This chain connects TRBV6-5 to TRBJ1-4; D is ambiguous. The chain's CDR3 is CASQTGGLEKLFF. The CDR3 nucleotides are TGTGCCAGCCAGACCGGAGGTTTAGAAAAACTGTTTTTT.